Listed below are T cell receptor beta chains from one sample, sequenced in a study of blood T cell repertoires in COVID-19. Sequencing was performed with immunoSEQ multiplex PCR; in TCRdb, only in-frame clones are kept and a portion is missing. The sample consists of roughly 220,000 clones, 65% to 90% of them appearing once. The sequencing input was peripheral blood. These receptors originate from a man older than 75 with acute or convalescent COVID-19. Each CDR3 is given with its conserved first and last residue. A D gene is named only where the DNA matches it firmly. For some rows the clone size is stated as once, few or many, or as a class when expanded; others skip it.

d_gene: TRBD1; abundance: -; v_gene: TRBV24-1; len: 18; j_gene: TRBJ2-2; CDR3aa: CATSDLRPGGRDTGELFF; CDR3nt: TGTGCCACCAGTGATTTACGGCCAGGGGGCAGGGACACCGGGGAGCTGTTTTTT
d_gene: -; abundance: -; v_gene: TRBV28; len: 16; j_gene: TRBJ1-4; CDR3aa: CASSVARTAVNEKLFF; CDR3nt: TGTGCCAGCAGCGTTGCTCGGACAGCGGTAAATGAAAAACTGTTTTTT
d_gene: -; abundance: once; v_gene: TRBV27; len: 13; j_gene: TRBJ2-7; CDR3aa: CASGAGTSYEQYF; CDR3nt: TGTGCCAGCGGGGCGGGGACCTCCTACGAGCAGTACTTC
d_gene: -; abundance: -; v_gene: TRBV6-5; len: 14; j_gene: TRBJ2-7; CDR3aa: CASRRTEDSYEQYF; CDR3nt: TGTGCCAGCCGCAGGACGGAGGACTCCTACGAGCAGTACTTC
d_gene: TRBD1; abundance: once; v_gene: TRBV5-1; len: 13; j_gene: TRBJ2-1; CDR3aa: CASRDRVDNEQFF; CDR3nt: TGCGCCAGCCGAGACAGGGTAGACAATGAGCAGTTCTTC
d_gene: -; abundance: -; v_gene: TRBV3-1/TRBV3-2; len: 15; j_gene: TRBJ1-2; CDR3aa: CASSLRGGSNYGYTF; CDR3nt: TGTGCCAGCAGCCTCCGCGGGGGGTCTAACTATGGCTACACCTTC
d_gene: TRBD1; abundance: -; v_gene: TRBV28; len: 15; j_gene: TRBJ2-7; CDR3aa: CASKATGTGVHEQYF; CDR3nt: TGTGCCAGTAAAGCAACCGGGACAGGGGTCCACGAGCAGTACTTC
d_gene: -; abundance: once; v_gene: TRBV27; len: 13; j_gene: TRBJ2-5; CDR3aa: CASSWYRQETQYF; CDR3nt: TGTGCCAGCAGTTGGTACAGACAAGAGACCCAGTACTTC
d_gene: -; abundance: -; v_gene: TRBV6-5; len: 15; j_gene: TRBJ1-5; CDR3aa: CASQVSVNSNQPQHF; CDR3nt: TGTGCCAGCCAAGTATCAGTGAATAGCAATCAGCCCCAGCATTTT
d_gene: -; abundance: -; v_gene: TRBV5-1; len: 16; j_gene: TRBJ2-7; CDR3aa: CASSLGRGGFSYEQYF; CDR3nt: TGCGCCAGCAGCTTAGGACGAGGGGGATTCTCCTACGAGCAGTACTTC
d_gene: TRBD2; abundance: -; v_gene: TRBV4-3; len: 16; j_gene: TRBJ2-3; CDR3aa: CASSFTSGLNTDTQYF; CDR3nt: TGCGCCAGCAGCTTCACTAGCGGGCTCAACACAGATACGCAGTATTTT
d_gene: -; abundance: -; v_gene: TRBV6-6; len: 15; j_gene: TRBJ1-3; CDR3aa: CASSYFTPERNTIYF; CDR3nt: TGTGCCAGCAGTTACTTCACCCCGGAGAGAAACACCATATATTTT
d_gene: TRBD2; abundance: -; v_gene: TRBV5-4; len: 16; j_gene: TRBJ2-1; CDR3aa: CASSLVLAGFIDEQFF; CDR3nt: TGTGCCAGCAGCTTGGTTCTAGCGGGGTTTATTGATGAGCAGTTCTTC
d_gene: -; abundance: -; v_gene: TRBV21-1; len: 16; j_gene: TRBJ2-7; CDR3aa: CASLPAPGQASYEQYF; CDR3nt: TGTGCCAGCCTCCCGGCGCCGGGACAGGCGTCCTACGAGCAGTACTTC
d_gene: -; abundance: -; v_gene: TRBV4-2; len: 13; j_gene: TRBJ2-7; CDR3aa: CASSQDYIYEQYF; CDR3nt: TGTGCCAGCAGCCAGGACTATATCTACGAGCAGTACTTC
d_gene: -; abundance: few; v_gene: TRBV20-1; len: 14; j_gene: TRBJ2-2; CDR3aa: CSASGLARTGELFF; CDR3nt: TGCAGTGCTAGTGGGTTAGCTCGCACCGGGGAGCTGTTTTTT
d_gene: -; abundance: -; v_gene: TRBV27; len: 16; j_gene: TRBJ2-7; CDR3aa: CASRRTWDSSSYEQYF; CDR3nt: TGTGCCAGCAGGCGGACCTGGGACTCTAGCTCCTACGAGCAGTACTTC
d_gene: TRBD2; abundance: -; v_gene: TRBV27; len: 21; j_gene: TRBJ2-7; CDR3aa: CASSYRDGGTSGREGPYEQYF; CDR3nt: TGTGCCAGCAGTTACCGGGACGGCGGGACTAGCGGGAGGGAAGGCCCTTACGAGCAGTACTTC
d_gene: TRBD1; abundance: -; v_gene: TRBV10-3; len: 15; j_gene: TRBJ2-2; CDR3aa: CAIRAGGSSTGELFF; CDR3nt: TGTGCCATTCGAGCAGGGGGCTCGAGCACCGGGGAGCTGTTTTTT
d_gene: -; abundance: -; v_gene: TRBV3-1/TRBV3-2; len: 16; j_gene: TRBJ2-5; CDR3aa: CASSQAIWAARETQYF; CDR3nt: TGTGCCAGCAGCCAAGCAATATGGGCAGCTCGAGAGACCCAGTACTTC
d_gene: TRBD2; abundance: -; v_gene: TRBV19; len: 19; j_gene: TRBJ2-1; CDR3aa: CASSVTSRTSGLSYNEQFF; CDR3nt: TGTGCCAGTAGTGTTACAAGTAGGACTAGCGGGTTATCCTACAATGAGCAGTTCTTC
d_gene: TRBD1; abundance: -; v_gene: TRBV7-2; len: 14; j_gene: TRBJ1-2; CDR3aa: CASSLGQGANGYTF; CDR3nt: TGTGCCAGCAGCTTGGGGCAGGGGGCCAATGGCTACACCTTC
d_gene: -; abundance: -; v_gene: TRBV9; len: 13; j_gene: TRBJ2-1; CDR3aa: CASNGGSYNEQFF; CDR3nt: TGTGCCAGTAACGGCGGGTCATACAATGAGCAGTTCTTC
d_gene: TRBD1; abundance: -; v_gene: TRBV5-1; len: 15; j_gene: TRBJ2-7; CDR3aa: CASSRVGTGIPEQYF; CDR3nt: TGCGCCAGCAGCCGCGTCGGGACAGGGATCCCCGAGCAGTACTTC
d_gene: -; abundance: -; v_gene: TRBV28; len: 14; j_gene: TRBJ2-3; CDR3aa: CASSLGPPLNTQYF; CDR3nt: TGTGCCAGCAGTTTAGGGCCACCCCTTAATACGCAGTATTTT
d_gene: TRBD2; abundance: -; v_gene: TRBV7-2; len: 17; j_gene: TRBJ2-2; CDR3aa: CASSLALGTRAGGELFF; CDR3nt: TGTGCCAGCAGCTTAGCCCTCGGGACTAGGGCGGGCGGGGAGCTGTTTTTT
d_gene: -; abundance: -; v_gene: TRBV6-5; len: 13; j_gene: TRBJ1-5; CDR3aa: CASSYLSGDGFYF; CDR3nt: TGTGCCAGCAGTTACCTCTCAGGGGATGGGTTCTACTTT
d_gene: -; abundance: -; v_gene: TRBV6-5; len: 14; j_gene: TRBJ1-4; CDR3aa: CASSLTSGLVKLFF; CDR3nt: TGTGCCAGCAGTTTAACGTCAGGGCTCGTAAAACTGTTTTTT
d_gene: TRBD1; abundance: -; v_gene: TRBV2; len: 15; j_gene: TRBJ1-1; CDR3aa: CAIGTGGRTGTGAFF; CDR3nt: TGTGCCATCGGGACAGGGGGTAGAACGGGTACGGGGGCTTTCTTT
d_gene: TRBD1; abundance: -; v_gene: TRBV4-1; len: 14; j_gene: TRBJ2-5; CDR3aa: CASSPGGQQETQYF; CDR3nt: TGCGCCAGCAGCCCTGGGGGACAGCAAGAGACCCAGTACTTC
d_gene: TRBD2; abundance: -; v_gene: TRBV7-6; len: 17; j_gene: TRBJ2-3; CDR3aa: CASSLGAGTSGTDTQYF; CDR3nt: TGTGCCAGCAGCTTAGGCGCCGGGACTAGCGGCACAGATACGCAGTATTTT
d_gene: -; abundance: once; v_gene: TRBV10-2; len: 13; j_gene: TRBJ2-3; CDR3aa: CASSDWAGDTQYF; CDR3nt: TGCGCCAGCAGTGATTGGGCTGGGGATACGCAGTATTTT
d_gene: -; abundance: -; v_gene: TRBV7-9; len: 14; j_gene: TRBJ1-6; CDR3aa: CASSLDGKEAPLHF; CDR3nt: TGTGCCAGCAGCTTAGACGGGAAGGAGGCACCCCTCCACTTT
d_gene: TRBD1; abundance: -; v_gene: TRBV19; len: 16; j_gene: TRBJ2-3; CDR3aa: CASSITGTGRTDTQYF; CDR3nt: TGTGCCAGTAGTATAACCGGGACAGGGAGAACAGATACGCAGTATTTT
d_gene: -; abundance: few; v_gene: TRBV5-1; len: 14; j_gene: TRBJ2-1; CDR3aa: CASSLGETYNEQFF; CDR3nt: TGCGCCAGCAGCTTAGGGGAAACCTACAATGAGCAGTTCTTC
d_gene: -; abundance: -; v_gene: TRBV7-2; len: 16; j_gene: TRBJ1-2; CDR3aa: CASSRGGRSANYGYTF; CDR3nt: TGTGCCAGCAGCCGCGGGGGACGGAGTGCTAACTATGGCTACACCTTC
d_gene: -; abundance: few; v_gene: TRBV19; len: 17; j_gene: TRBJ2-6; CDR3aa: CASSIWTSQSRANVLTF; CDR3nt: TGTGCCAGTAGTATTTGGACATCTCAGTCTAGGGCCAACGTCCTGACTTTC
d_gene: TRBD1; abundance: -; v_gene: TRBV2; len: 15; j_gene: TRBJ1-1; CDR3aa: CASIRMGQLNTEAFF; CDR3nt: TGTGCCAGCATAAGGATGGGACAGCTGAACACTGAAGCTTTCTTT
d_gene: -; abundance: -; v_gene: TRBV24-1; len: 15; j_gene: TRBJ2-2; CDR3aa: CATSDMTRNTGELFF; CDR3nt: TGTGCCACCAGTGACATGACAAGAAACACCGGGGAGCTGTTTTTT
d_gene: -; abundance: -; v_gene: TRBV5-1; len: 15; j_gene: TRBJ2-2; CDR3aa: CASSSATSRTGELFF; CDR3nt: TGCGCCAGCAGCTCAGCTACTAGCAGAACCGGGGAGCTGTTTTTT
d_gene: TRBD1; abundance: -; v_gene: TRBV4-1; len: 17; j_gene: TRBJ2-3; CDR3aa: CASSQDRGRRGADTQYF; CDR3nt: TGCGCCAGCAGCCAAGACAGGGGGCGCAGAGGGGCAGATACGCAGTATTTT
d_gene: -; abundance: -; v_gene: TRBV19; len: 14; j_gene: TRBJ1-1; CDR3aa: CASSIQFMNTEAFF; CDR3nt: TGTGCCAGTAGTATACAGTTCATGAACACTGAAGCTTTCTTT
d_gene: -; abundance: -; v_gene: TRBV12-3/TRBV12-4; len: 12; j_gene: TRBJ2-1; CDR3aa: CASSPYSNEQFF; CDR3nt: TGTGCCAGCAGCCCTTACAGCAATGAGCAGTTCTTC
d_gene: TRBD1; abundance: -; v_gene: TRBV6-5; len: 15; j_gene: TRBJ1-6; CDR3aa: CASTRDRGLNSPLHF; CDR3nt: TGTGCCAGCACCCGGGACAGGGGGCTTAATTCACCCCTCCACTTT
d_gene: -; abundance: -; v_gene: TRBV2; len: 16; j_gene: TRBJ2-6; CDR3aa: CASSSSGLSGANVLTF; CDR3nt: TGTGCCAGCAGTTCCTCAGGACTCTCTGGGGCCAACGTCCTGACTTTC
d_gene: TRBD1; abundance: -; v_gene: TRBV5-1; len: 14; j_gene: TRBJ1-1; CDR3aa: CASSLVRGLSEAFF; CDR3nt: TGCGCCAGCAGCTTGGTCAGGGGGTTGAGTGAAGCTTTCTTT
d_gene: -; abundance: -; v_gene: TRBV25-1; len: 14; j_gene: TRBJ1-5; CDR3aa: CASSVTGDLQPQHF; CDR3nt: TGTGCCAGCAGTGTGACAGGTGATCTTCAGCCCCAGCATTTT
d_gene: -; abundance: -; v_gene: TRBV18; len: 14; j_gene: TRBJ1-6; CDR3aa: CASSSDFRGSAFHF; CDR3nt: TGTGCCAGCTCATCCGATTTCCGGGGGTCGGCATTCCACTTT
d_gene: TRBD1; abundance: -; v_gene: TRBV5-1; len: 15; j_gene: TRBJ2-2; CDR3aa: CASSPGTATTGELFF; CDR3nt: TGCGCCAGCAGCCCAGGGACAGCCACAACCGGGGAGCTGTTTTTT
d_gene: TRBD1; abundance: -; v_gene: TRBV24-1; len: 16; j_gene: TRBJ2-5; CDR3aa: CATSDPSPGGAETQYF; CDR3nt: TGTGCCACCAGTGACCCCTCCCCAGGGGGAGCAGAGACCCAGTACTTC
d_gene: TRBD1; abundance: -; v_gene: TRBV6-2/TRBV6-3; len: 14; j_gene: TRBJ1-1; CDR3aa: CASSQGQGFTEAFF; CDR3nt: TGTGCCAGCAGCCAGGGACAGGGATTCACTGAAGCTTTCTTT
d_gene: -; abundance: -; v_gene: TRBV19; len: 15; j_gene: TRBJ1-5; CDR3aa: CASSIRRVGNQPQHF; CDR3nt: TGTGCCAGTAGCATTCGGAGGGTTGGCAATCAGCCCCAGCATTTT
d_gene: -; abundance: -; v_gene: TRBV24-1; len: 13; j_gene: TRBJ2-3; CDR3aa: CATSDLMGRTQYF; CDR3nt: TGTGCCACCAGTGATTTGATGGGGCGGACGCAGTATTTT
d_gene: TRBD2; abundance: -; v_gene: TRBV28; len: 15; j_gene: TRBJ2-7; CDR3aa: CASSLGSGSVDEQYF; CDR3nt: TGTGCCAGCAGTTTAGGTAGCGGGAGTGTCGACGAGCAGTACTTC
d_gene: -; abundance: -; v_gene: TRBV5-4; len: 15; j_gene: TRBJ2-3; CDR3aa: CASSLAGKGTDTQYF; CDR3nt: TGTGCCAGCAGCTTGGCCGGGAAGGGCACAGATACGCAGTATTTT
d_gene: TRBD1; abundance: few; v_gene: TRBV5-4; len: 16; j_gene: TRBJ1-1; CDR3aa: CASSLMFQGANTEAFF; CDR3nt: TGTGCCAGCAGCTTGATGTTCCAGGGGGCTAACACTGAAGCTTTCTTT
d_gene: TRBD1; abundance: -; v_gene: TRBV5-8; len: 16; j_gene: TRBJ1-4; CDR3aa: CASSKALTGGGEKLFF; CDR3nt: TGTGCCAGCAGCAAGGCCCTGACAGGGGGAGGTGAAAAACTGTTTTTT
d_gene: TRBD1; abundance: once; v_gene: TRBV7-2; len: 17; j_gene: TRBJ1-1; CDR3aa: CASSFDRGMGMNTEAFF; CDR3nt: TGTGCCAGCAGCTTCGACAGGGGAATGGGAATGAACACTGAAGCTTTCTTT
d_gene: TRBD2; abundance: -; v_gene: TRBV7-2; len: 13; j_gene: TRBJ2-7; CDR3aa: CASLRSGTYEQYF; CDR3nt: TGTGCCAGTCTCAGGAGCGGGACCTACGAGCAGTACTTC